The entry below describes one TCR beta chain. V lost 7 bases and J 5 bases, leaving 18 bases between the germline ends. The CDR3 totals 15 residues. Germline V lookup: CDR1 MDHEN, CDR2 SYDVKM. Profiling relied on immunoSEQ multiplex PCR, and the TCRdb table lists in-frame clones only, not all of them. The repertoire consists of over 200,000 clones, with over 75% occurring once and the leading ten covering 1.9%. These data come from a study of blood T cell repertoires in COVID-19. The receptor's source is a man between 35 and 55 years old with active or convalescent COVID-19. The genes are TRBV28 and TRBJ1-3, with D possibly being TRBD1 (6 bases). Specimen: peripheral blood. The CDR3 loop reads CASTEGGSLRNTIYF. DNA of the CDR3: TGTGCCAGCACGGAGGGGGGGTCCCTTAGAAACACCATATATTTT.